One and the same sample provided the 4 T cell receptor beta chains below, sequenced in a study of cytomegalovirus exposure and HLA in healthy donors (TCRdb year 2017). Receptors were amplified or captured by the immunoSEQ multiplex PCR assay. The multiplex PCR relied on a mix of 60 forward primers for TCR Vbeta segments and 13 reverse primers for TCR Jbeta segments. TCRdb limited this immuneACCESS table to in-frame rearrangements with V and J called. A share of clones is missing; checked studies link under half to unresolved V genes, and the rest is unexplained. The sample profile shows 95,000 to 150,000 clones; about 74% of them were found once. Jointly, the top ten make up 2.5% to 3.5% of the sample. Material: PBMCs. The receptors originated from a woman between 40 and 50 years old in good health and CMV-seropositive.

This chain joins TRBV9 and TRBJ1-5; possible D gene TRBD1, 6 bases. V lost 5 bases and J 5 bases, leaving 17 bases between the germline ends. Germline V gene data show CDR1 as SGDLS and CDR2 as YYNGEE. The CDR3 sequence is 15 residues long. The CDR3 protein is CASSRGEGTHQPQHF. CDR3 nucleotides: TGTGCCAGCAGTAGGGGGGAGGGAACCCATCAGCCCCAGCATTTT. The whole variable domain, remainder taken from reference TRBV9 and TRBJ1-5, is DSGVTQTPKHLITATGQRVTLRCSPRSGDLSVYWYQQSLDQGLQFLIQYYNGEERAKGNILERFSAQQFPDLHSELNLSSLELGDSALYFCASSRGEGTHQPQHFGDGTRLSIL.

The chain has TRBV6-5 and TRBJ2-2, with 10 bases aligning to TRBD1. The germline gives CDR1 MNHEY, CDR2 SVGAGI. CDR3 length equals 15 residues. V lost 6 bases to trimming and J lost 4 bases; unmatched junction nucleotides: 5. The CDR3 is CASRDRGRGTGELFF. The CDR3 coding sequence is TGTGCCAGCAGAGACAGGGGGCGTGGCACCGGGGAGCTGTTTTTT.

This chain joins TRBV5-4 and TRBJ2-5; TRBD2 matches 10 bases. CDR3 length equals 15 residues. With 4 bases clipped from V and 2 bases from J, the junction kept 5 bases outside the gene matches. From germline, CDR1 is SGHNT and CDR2 YYREEE (reference sequence). The CDR3 loop is CASSTLTSGQETQYF. The CDR3 DNA reads TGTGCCAGCAGCACCTTGACTAGCGGGCAAGAGACCCAGTACTTC.

The gene calls are TRBV7-9 and TRBJ2-5; perhaps TRBD2 as D (7 bases). CDR1 is SEHNR, CDR2 FQNEAQ, per germline (reference sequence). Trimming stripped 0 bases from V and 2 bases from J, with 19 bases between. The CDR3 is 18 residues long. CDR3 DNA: TGTGCCAGCAGCTTAGCCCAGGGGATTTCGGGGGGTCAAGAGACCCAGTACTTC. It yields the protein CASSLAQGISGGQETQYF. Complete variable domain (other parts from reference TRBV7-9 and TRBJ2-5): DTGVSQNPRHKITKRGQNVTFRCDPISEHNRLYWYRQTLGQGPEFLTYFQNEAQLEKSRLLSDRFSAERPKGSFSTLEIQRTEQGDSAMYLCASSLAQGISGGQETQYFGPGTRLLVL.